This TCR beta chain emerged from a study of response to subunit inactivated influenza vaccine (dated by TCRdb to between 2018 and 2020). Notes on the research overall: Deep quantitative T cell receptor repertoire profiling was used in the study to track responses to a trivalent subunit inactivated influenza vaccine. The full study reports these points: The authors proposed that each seasonal influenza vaccination may bring in only a limited number of new T cells.

The method was RT-PCR. Reads for this sample came from an Illumina HiSeq 2500. The public reads were quality trimmed at Q25 with fastp and then assembled into clones with MiXCR by TCRdb, keeping productive beta chains. For every CDR3 protein sequence, its rows merge into one entry that carries the most common genes and DNA. Counted in this sample were hundreds of thousands of distinct CDR3 sequences; 7.6% of them appeared once. Jointly, the top ten make up over 10% of the sample. Counted from cysteine to phenylalanine, this CDR3 has 14 amino acids. The only DNA kept is the CDR3, 42 bases in frame from the first base. V was cut back by 5 bases and J by 3 bases, leaving a gap of 14 bases between them. From the germline V gene (reference sequence), CDR1 is SGHAT and CDR2 is FQDESV. Points on this clonotype: No antigen is known for it. Nothing much larger sits one base from this clone, and base qualities are not available.

This TCR was sampled from a man between 50 and 70 years old who received an inactivated influenza vaccine. Donor details come from another sample of the same person, matched by shared clones. Specimen: PBMCs from blood, collected less than 30 months after vaccination. The V gene is TRBV11-1 and the J gene is TRBJ2-7; the D gene is perhaps TRBD1, from 6 matching bases. The DNA sequence is as follows: TGTGCCAGCAGCAAACAACAGGGAGTCTACGAGCAGTACTTC. Its product reads: CASSKQQGVYEQYF.